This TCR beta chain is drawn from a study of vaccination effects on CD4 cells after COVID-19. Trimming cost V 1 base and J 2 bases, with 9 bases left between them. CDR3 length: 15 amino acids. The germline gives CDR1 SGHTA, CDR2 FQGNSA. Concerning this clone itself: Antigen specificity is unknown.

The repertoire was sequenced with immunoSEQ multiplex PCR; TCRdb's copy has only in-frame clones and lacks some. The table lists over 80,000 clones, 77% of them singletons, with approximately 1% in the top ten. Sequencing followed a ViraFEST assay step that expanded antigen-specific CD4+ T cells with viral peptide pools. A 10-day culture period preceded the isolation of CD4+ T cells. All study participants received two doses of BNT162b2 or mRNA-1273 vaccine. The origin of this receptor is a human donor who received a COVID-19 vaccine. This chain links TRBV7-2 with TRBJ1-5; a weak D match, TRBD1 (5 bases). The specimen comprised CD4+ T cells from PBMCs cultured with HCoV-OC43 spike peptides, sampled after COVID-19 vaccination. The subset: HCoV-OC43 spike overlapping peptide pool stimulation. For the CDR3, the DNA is TGTGCCAGCAGCTTAGGACCAGGGCGCAATCAGCCCCAGCATTTT. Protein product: CASSLGPGRNQPQHF.